Sequencing of this TCR beta chain was carried out in a study of brain metastases from non-small cell lung cancer. Study-level findings and limits: TCR repertoires overlapped largely between brain metastases and matched primaries.

There are 15 residues in the CDR3. Per the germline V gene, CDR1 is SNHLY and CDR2 is FYNNEI. V shed 10 bases and J 0 bases; nucleotides not matched to a gene: 6. Concerning this clone: The antigen is not known.

The method was immunoSEQ multiplex PCR; TCRdb's version includes in-frame clones alone and lacks a portion of them. The sample records 2,500 to 3,500 clones, around 82% being singletons. Sequences were obtained from primary lung tumor tissue. The origin of this receptor is a donor at least 40 years old with non-small cell lung cancer. The chain carries TRBV2 and TRBJ2-6, with TRBD1 identical over 7 bases. The CDR3 sequence: CATQGSLSGANVLTF. The CDR3 DNA reads TGTGCCACACAGGGGTCCCTCTCTGGGGCCAACGTCCTGACTTTC.